This T cell receptor beta chain appears in the sequencing data of a study of PD-L1 blockade in urothelial cancer. On the study more broadly: T cell content in blood samples showed a median of about 140,000.

As regards this clone: Its antigen is unidentified. Other DNA sequences in the same sample also yield this CDR3.

Time point of the sample: peripheral blood 6 weeks after treatment start. Assay used: immunoSEQ multiplex PCR; TCRdb lists only in-frame clones, some missing. Among 40,000 or so clones listed, approximately 82% were seen once. Germline-derived CDR1 and CDR2 are SGHRS and YFSETQ. The trim removed 0 bases at V and 4 bases at J, leaving 8 bases unmatched. The CDR3 has 16 residues. Study-wide points: Expansion of tumor-associated blood clones at 3 weeks was greater in durable-benefit patients.

Source: PBMCs, taken around atezolizumab (anti-PD-L1) treatment. This sequence was found in a man in his 60s with urothelial cancer. The rearrangement joins TRBV5-1 to TRBJ2-3; 7 bases are a match to TRBD1. Written as DNA, the CDR3 is TGCGCCAGCAGCTTGGTACCCAGACAGGGTCCAGATACGCAGTATTTT. Protein product: CASSLVPRQGPDTQYF.